This TCR beta chain originates from a study of CD8 T cells in ankylosing spondylitis. This CDR3 is 15 amino acids long. The V end lost 5 bases, the J end lost 4 bases, and 15 bases lay between the germline ends. Germline lookup yields CDR1 SGHRS and CDR2 YFSETQ. Preparation of TCR beta libraries was done by quantitative 5'-RACE with molecular barcodes. TCRdb reanalysed the 5' RACE reads using MiXCR and keeps one entry per CDR3 protein. The sample shows roughly 670,000 distinct CDR3 sequences, 15% to 20% of them seen only once. This clonotype was detected a few times. The antigen remains unidentified. Study-level findings and limits: Disease-linked clones reportedly concentrated significantly in matched ankylosing spondylitis synovial fluid. Ankylosing spondylitis blood appeared to be characterized by a TCR beta motif of several highly homologous variants. Disease-linked clones were CD8+ and relatively rare in peripheral blood.

This TCR came from a male donor with ankylosing spondylitis. Sequencing was done on a sample of blood, either unsorted or a sorted T cell fraction (not recorded which). V gene TRBV5-1 combines with J gene TRBJ2-2; D is unresolved. CDR3 sequence (DNA): TGCGCCAGCAGTCCCGGTTTTATGAGCACCGGGGAGCTGTTTTTT. It specifies CASSPGFMSTGELFF.